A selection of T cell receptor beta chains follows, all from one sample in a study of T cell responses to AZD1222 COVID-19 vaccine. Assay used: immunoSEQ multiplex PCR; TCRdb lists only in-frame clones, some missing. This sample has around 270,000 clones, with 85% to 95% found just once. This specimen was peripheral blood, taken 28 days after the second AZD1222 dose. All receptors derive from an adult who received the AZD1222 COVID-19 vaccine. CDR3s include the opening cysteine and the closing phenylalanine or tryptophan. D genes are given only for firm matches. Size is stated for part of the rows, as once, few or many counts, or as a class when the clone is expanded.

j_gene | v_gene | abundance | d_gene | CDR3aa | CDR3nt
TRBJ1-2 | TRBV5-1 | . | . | CASSLQMIQARTKIGYTF | TGCGCCAGCAGCCTACAGATGATCCAAGCGAGGACCAAGATTGGCTACACCTTC
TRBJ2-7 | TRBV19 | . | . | CASSFRPDGYEQYF | TGTGCCAGTAGTTTCCGTCCGGACGGCTACGAGCAGTACTTC
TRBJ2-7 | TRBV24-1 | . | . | CATSDGAYEQYF | TGTGCCACCAGTGACGGAGCCTACGAGCAGTACTTC
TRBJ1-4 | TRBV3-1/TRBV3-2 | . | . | CASSQDLRGEKLFF | TGTGCCAGCAGCCAAGATCTCAGGGGCGAAAAACTGTTTTTT
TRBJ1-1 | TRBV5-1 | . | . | CASSQDSSAMNTEAFF | TGCGCCAGCAGCCAGGACAGCTCCGCCATGAACACTGAAGCTTTCTTT
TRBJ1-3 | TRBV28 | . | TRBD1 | CASVDRHSSVFSGNTIYF | TGTGCCAGCGTGGACAGGCACTCTTCTGTTTTCTCTGGAAACACCATATATTTT
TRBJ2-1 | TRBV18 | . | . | CASSPMDGSEQFF | TGTGCCAGCTCACCAATGGATGGGAGTGAGCAGTTCTTC
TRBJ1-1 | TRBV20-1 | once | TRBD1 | CSASPGTVGAFF | TGCAGTGCTAGTCCCGGGACAGTTGGAGCTTTCTTT
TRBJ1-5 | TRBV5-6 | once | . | CASSLGTVSRRGNQPQHF | TGTGCCAGCAGCTTGGGGACCGTCTCGCGTCGTGGCAATCAGCCCCAGCATTTT
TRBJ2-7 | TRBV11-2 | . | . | CASSLVGHDEQYF | TGTGCCAGCAGCTTAGTAGGGCATGACGAGCAGTACTTC
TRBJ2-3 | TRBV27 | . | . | CASSPGVSTQYF | TGTGCCAGCAGCCCGGGAGTTTCCACGCAGTATTTT
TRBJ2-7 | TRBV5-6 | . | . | CASSLGGMPYEQYF | TGTGCCAGCAGCTTGGGAGGGATGCCTTACGAGCAGTACTTC
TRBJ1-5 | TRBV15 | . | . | CATSGVGGRQPQHF | TGTGCCACCAGCGGAGTCGGGGGGAGGCAGCCCCAGCATTTT
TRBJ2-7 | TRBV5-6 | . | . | CASIHWVKGKYEQYF | TGTGCCAGCATCCATTGGGTCAAGGGAAAATACGAGCAGTACTTC
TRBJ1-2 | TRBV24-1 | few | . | CATSASAYGYTF | TGTGCCACCAGTGCCTCGGCCTATGGCTACACCTTC
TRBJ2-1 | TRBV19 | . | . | CASKGRSSYNEQFF | TGTGCCAGTAAGGGCCGAAGCTCCTACAATGAGCAGTTCTTC
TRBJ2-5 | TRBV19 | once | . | CASSMGTQETQYF | TGTGCCAGTAGTATGGGTACGCAAGAGACCCAGTACTTC
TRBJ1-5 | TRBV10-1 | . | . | CASSQGGSNQPQHF | TGCGCCAGCAGTCAAGGGGGTAGCAATCAGCCCCAGCATTTT
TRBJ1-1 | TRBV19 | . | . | CASSMSQIDTEAFF | TGTGCCAGTAGTATGAGTCAGATCGACACTGAAGCTTTCTTT
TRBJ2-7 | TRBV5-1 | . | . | CASSLGLPSSYEQYF | TGCGCCAGCAGCCTGGGACTCCCGAGCTCCTACGAGCAGTACTTC
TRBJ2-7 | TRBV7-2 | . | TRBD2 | CASSASGTFSYEQYF | TGTGCCAGCAGCGCTAGCGGGACTTTCTCCTACGAGCAGTACTTC
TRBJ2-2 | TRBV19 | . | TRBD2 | CASSARGAGELFF | TGTGCCAGTAGTGCTCGGGGGGCCGGGGAGCTGTTTTTT
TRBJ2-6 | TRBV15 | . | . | CATSRAPSGANVLTF | TGTGCCACCAGCAGAGCCCCCTCTGGGGCCAACGTCCTGACTTTC